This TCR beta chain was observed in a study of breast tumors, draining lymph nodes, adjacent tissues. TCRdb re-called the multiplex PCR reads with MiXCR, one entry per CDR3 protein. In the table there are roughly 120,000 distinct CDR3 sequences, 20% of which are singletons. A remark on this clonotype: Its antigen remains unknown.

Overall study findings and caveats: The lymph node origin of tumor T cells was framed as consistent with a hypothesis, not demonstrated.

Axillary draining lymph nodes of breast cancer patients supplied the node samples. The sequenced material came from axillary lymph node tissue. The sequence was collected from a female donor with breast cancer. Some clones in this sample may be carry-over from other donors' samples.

The CDR3 loop is CASSPTPGGSTDTQYF. The CDR3 coding sequence is TGTGCCAGCAGCCCCACGCCGGGAGGGAGCACAGATACGCAGTATTTT. The V gene is TRBV28, the J gene TRBJ2-3; TRBD2 agrees at 8 bases. The J segment lost 0 bases and the V segment lost 6 bases, leaving 8 bases of the junction unmatched. The CDR3 runs to 16 residues. Germline loops: CDR1 MDHEN, CDR2 SYDVKM.